This entry lists 30 T cell receptor beta chains sequenced from one sample in a study of shared clonotypes between healthy human individuals (dated by TCRdb to 2020 to 2022). Libraries were built with the immunoSEQ multiplex PCR assay. Sourced from immuneACCESS, this table was stored by TCRdb with only in-frame sequences that have V and J called. A share of the clones is absent; for the studies checked, an unresolved V gene accounts for under half, and the remainder has no known explanation. Here the sample has 650,000 to 800,000 clones; about two thirds occur a single time. The top ten constitute more than 1.5% of the sample. Sequenced input: memory CD4+ T cells sorted from blood. This sample's cell subset or site label indicates: CD45RA-negative fraction. These receptors came from a woman aged 25-40 years in good health.

The CDR3 sequence: CASSHPVSGGTYEQYF. CDR3 nucleotides: TGCGCCAGCAGCCACCCTGTTAGCGGGGGGACCTACGAGCAGTACTTC. This chain links TRBV4-1 with TRBJ2-5, with TRBD2 identical over 10 bases. Judging by the DNA end, TRBJ2-7 fits better; the J call may be wrong. The length of the CDR3 is 16 residues. Germline assignment: CDR1 MGHRA and CDR2 YSYEKL.

The chain uses TRBV11-2 and TRBJ2-4, with TRBD1 identical over 8 bases. With 6 bases clipped from V and 5 bases from J, the junction kept 12 bases outside the gene matches. This CDR3 region has 16 residues. CDR1 SGHAT and CDR2 FQNNGV come from the germline V gene. The CDR3 loop reads CASRSLPKQGENIQYF. DNA for the CDR3: TGTGCCAGCAGGTCGCTACCTAAACAGGGGGAAAACATTCAGTACTTC.

The chain carries TRBV11-2 and TRBJ2-7, with 7 positions matching TRBD2. The junction had 5 bases not matched to a gene; V was cut back by 3 bases and J by 0 bases. CDR1 is SGHAT and CDR2 is FQNNGV in the germline V gene. The CDR3 extends over 15 amino acids. This chain's CDR3 is CASSFMSSGSYEQYF. The CDR3 nucleotides read TGTGCCAGCAGCTTTATGTCTAGCGGCTCCTACGAGCAGTACTTC.

As regards this clone: Compared with germline, one end of the junction differs, possibly owing to a read error. The chain couples TRBV5-5 to TRBJ1-1, with D hard to call. The CDR3 runs to 13 residues. Germline CDR1 reads SGHKS; CDR2 reads YYEKEE (reference sequence). The CDR3 sequence: CASSLEVNTEAFF. CDR3 nucleotide sequence: TGTGCCAGCAGCTTGGAGGTGAATACTGAAGCTTTCTTT.

This chain uses TRBV5-5 with TRBJ2-3; D is ambiguous. Germline values: CDR1 SGHKS, CDR2 YYEKEE (reference sequence). This CDR3 spans 12 amino acids. The V end lost 4 bases, the J end lost 4 bases, and 7 bases lay between the germline ends. The CDR3 spells CASSAIADTQYF. The CDR3 DNA reads as TGTGCCAGCAGCGCAATAGCAGATACGCAGTATTTT.

The chain combines TRBV19 with TRBJ2-5; 7 nucleotides agree with TRBD2. Germline V gives CDR1 LNHDA, CDR2 SQIVND (reference sequence). Trimming took 5 bases from V and 6 from J; bases not matched to a gene: 12. This CDR3 has 15 amino acids. CDR3 DNA: TGTGCCAGTAGTTTATCTAGCGGAACTCTACAGACCCAGTACTTC. This gives the protein CASSLSSGTLQTQYF.

CDR3 DNA: TGTGCCAGCTCACCATATGGACGGTTCCAAGAGACCCAGTACTTC. Translated, it gives CASSPYGRFQETQYF. The chain combines TRBV18 with TRBJ2-5; D is undetermined. CDR1 is KGHSH and CDR2 is LQKENI in the germline V gene. Trimming removed 2 bases from V and 1 base from J, with 11 bases in between. The CDR3 spans 15 residues.

This sequence joins TRBV19 and TRBJ2-5; unclear D gene. Germline loops: CDR1 LNHDA, CDR2 SQIVND (reference sequence). This CDR3 is built from 13 residues. V gave up 5 bases and J gave up 2 bases, with 9 bases separating them. The CDR3: CASSEWEQETQYF. In DNA form, the CDR3 reads TGTGCCAGTAGTGAGTGGGAACAAGAGACCCAGTACTTC.

This clone was observed a few times. This chain connects TRBV5-8 to TRBJ2-1; 8 nucleotides agree with TRBD1. This CDR3 is 12 amino acids long. Germline V gives CDR1 SGHTS, CDR2 YDEGEE. V shed 4 bases, J shed 7 bases, and the junction held 1 base outside the gene matches. The CDR3: CASSGTGNEQFF. The CDR3 nucleotides are TGTGCCAGCAGCGGGACAGGAAATGAGCAGTTCTTC.

The rearrangement joins TRBV28 to TRBJ2-7; D is ambiguous. The V and J ends lost 2 bases and 2 bases respectively, with 7 bases between them. The CDR3 length is 13 residues. CDR1 is MDHEN and CDR2 is SYDVKM in the germline V gene. The CDR3 DNA follows: TGTGCCAGCAGTTTAGGCAATACCTACGAGCAGTACTTC. Residues: CASSLGNTYEQYF. Supplemented by reference TRBV28 and TRBJ2-7, the full variable domain reads DVKVTQSSRYLVKRTGEKVFLECVQDMDHENMFWYRQDPGLGLRLIYFSYDVKMKEKGDIPEGYSVSREKKERFSLILESASTNQTSMYLCASSLGNTYEQYFGPGTRLTVT.

This rearrangement joins TRBV7-2 to TRBJ2-1; 11 nucleotides align to TRBD1. The CDR3 consists of 15 residues. J lost 6 bases, V lost 2 bases, and 3 bases had no gene match. The germline CDR1 and CDR2 sequences are SGHTA and FQGNSA. CDR3 loop: CASSLRTGGSNEQFF. In DNA form, the CDR3 reads TGTGCCAGCAGCTTACGGACAGGGGGCTCCAATGAGCAGTTCTTC.

CDR3 residues: CASSRRQGWFHEQYF. DNA of the CDR3: TGTGCCAGCAGCCGACGACAGGGCTGGTTCCACGAGCAGTACTTC. J is TRBJ2-7 and V is TRBV14; 7 nucleotides line up with TRBD1. Germline loops: CDR1 SGHDN, CDR2 FVKESK. There are 15 residues in the CDR3. V lost 4 bases and J lost 5; bases outside the gene matches: 11. The full variable domain, rest sourced from reference TRBV14 and TRBJ2-7, is EAGVTQFPSHSVIEKGQTVTLRCDPISGHDNLYWYRRVMGKEIKFLLHFVKESKQDESGMPNNRFLAERTGGTYSTLKVQPAELEDSGVYFCASSRRQGWFHEQYFGPGTRLTVT.

The CDR3 here is CASRVISRTGSYEQYF. Written as DNA, the CDR3 is TGTGCCAGCAGAGTAATCTCCCGGACAGGCTCCTACGAGCAGTACTTC. The gene calls are TRBV28 and TRBJ2-7, with 7 bases aligning to TRBD1. Germline values: CDR1 MDHEN, CDR2 SYDVKM. This CDR3 is built from 16 residues. Trimming at V came to 6 bases and at J to 0 bases, leaving 11 bases not matched to a gene.

CDR3 coding DNA: TGTGCCAGCAGCTTAGGCCCGGGGAACTCTGGAAACACCATATATTTT. Its protein product is CASSLGPGNSGNTIYF. The chain couples TRBV7-2 to TRBJ1-3; D unclear. The germline V and J ends were trimmed by 1 base and 0 bases, with 10 bases remaining between them. Germline V gene lookup returns CDR1 SGHTA and CDR2 FQGNSA. This CDR3 has 16 amino acids.

The chain recombines TRBV6-6 with TRBJ2-7; D remains unclear. The CDR3 spans 15 residues. Germline V CDR1 and CDR2: MNHNY, SVGAGI (reference sequence). V was trimmed by 8 bases and J by 0 bases, leaving 17 bases between them. The CDR3: CASAPNRASSYEQYF. The CDR3 bases are TGTGCCAGCGCTCCGAATAGGGCTAGCTCCTACGAGCAGTACTTC.

V usage is TRBV5-1 and J usage is TRBJ2-3; TRBD1 aligns across 10 bases. Germline CDR1 is SGHRS and CDR2 is YFSETQ. The CDR3 consists of 15 residues. V was clipped by 4 bases and J by 3 bases; unmatched bases: 5. The CDR3 here is CASSPGQGTTDTQYF. Here the CDR3 DNA reads TGCGCCAGCAGCCCGGGACAGGGGACGACAGATACGCAGTATTTT. Supplemented by reference TRBV5-1 and TRBJ2-3, the full variable domain reads KAGVTQTPRYLIKTRGQQVTLSCSPISGHRSVSWYQQTPGQGLQFLFEYFSETQRNKGNFPGRFSGRQFSNSRSEMNVSTLELGDSALYLCASSPGQGTTDTQYFGPGTRLTVL.

The V call is TRBV6-6, the J call TRBJ2-7; D gene ambiguous. CDR3 length: 13 amino acids. CDR1 and CDR2 (germline): MNHNY, SVGAGI (reference sequence). Trimming stripped 2 bases from V and 1 base from J, with 6 bases between. CDR3 sequence (DNA): TGTGCCAGCAGTTACAAAGTATCCTACGAGCAGTACTTC. Its translation: CASSYKVSYEQYF.

This chain links TRBV18 with TRBJ2-1; D possibly corresponds to TRBD2 (7 bases). The V end lost 2 bases, the J end lost 5 bases, and 19 bases lay between the germline ends. The CDR3 loop spans 17 amino acids. The germline V gene encodes CDR1 KGHSH and CDR2 LQKENI. CDR3 bases: TGTGCCAGCTCACCAGGGGGGGCCGGCACTACCAACAATGAGCAGTTCTTC. Translating it yields CASSPGGAGTTNNEQFF.

The chain couples TRBV5-1 to TRBJ2-1; 12 nucleotides align to TRBD2. The CDR3 runs 17 residues. Germline V gene lookup returns CDR1 SGHRS and CDR2 YFSETQ. V dropped 3 bases and J dropped 9; count of bases not matched to a gene: 13. CDR3 nucleotide sequence: TGCGCCAGCAGCTCCTCGACTAGCGGGAGCCCGGTCGGTGAGCAGTTCTTC. Protein product: CASSSSTSGSPVGEQFF.

This chain links TRBV4-1 with TRBJ2-5, with 10 positions matching TRBD2. Germline V lookup: CDR1 MGHRA, CDR2 YSYEKL. This CDR3 spans 19 amino acids. V lost 0 bases, J lost 1 base, and 11 bases stayed unmatched. The CDR3 nucleotides are TGCGCCAGCAGCCAAGATCGAGCTAGCGGGAGAGTGAGCCAAGAGACCCAGTACTTC. Its protein is CASSQDRASGRVSQETQYF.

The V and J genes are TRBV4-2 and TRBJ2-7; possibly TRBD2 for D (6 bases). The CDR3 contains 15 residues. Germline loops: CDR1 LGHNA, CDR2 YNFKEQ. V dropped 3 bases and J dropped 8 bases, with 20 bases sitting between them. This CDR3 reads CASSQGGTEGFKQYF. CDR3 coding DNA: TGTGCCAGCAGCCAGGGCGGGACGGAAGGGTTCAAGCAGTACTTC.

The chain carries TRBV28 and TRBJ1-5, with unresolved D. V lost 3 bases and J lost 0, with 6 bases in between. Germline CDR1 and CDR2: MDHEN and SYDVKM. The length of the CDR3 is 14 residues. The CDR3 nucleotides read TGTGCCAGCAGTTTTGGAGATAGCAATCAGCCCCAGCATTTT. This translates into CASSFGDSNQPQHF.

In this sample, this clone turned up a few times. CDR3 protein: CASGRAGSGGNEQFF. CDR3 nucleotides: TGCGCCAGCGGTCGAGCCGGGAGTGGCGGAAATGAGCAGTTCTTC. The rearrangement links TRBV10-2 to TRBJ2-1; TRBD2 is a possible D gene (6 bases). Trimming removed 8 bases from V and 7 bases from J, with 21 bases in between. CDR1 and CDR2 from the germline V gene are WSHSY and SAAADI. The CDR3 is made up of 15 amino acids.

For this clone: This clone may be a read error of a much larger clone one base away. The rearrangement uses TRBV9 and TRBJ2-6, with a possible D match to TRBD1 (6 bases). CDR3 size: 14 residues. The V end was cut by 5 bases, the J end by 2 bases, with 8 bases between. Germline CDR1 SGDLS, CDR2 YYNGEE. The CDR3 spells CASSEGAGANVLTF. Here the CDR3 DNA reads TGTGCCAGCAGTGAGGGGGCTGGGGCCAACGTCCTGACTTTC.

The chain joins TRBV27 to TRBJ2-3; 11 bases align to TRBD2. V lost 6 bases, J lost 3 bases, and 8 bases stayed unmatched. This CDR3 has 16 residues. Germline V gene sequence: CDR1 MNHEY, CDR2 SMNVEV (reference sequence). This CDR3 reads CASRHRLAGKTDTQYF. The CDR3 DNA reads as TGTGCCAGCAGGCACAGACTAGCGGGGAAAACAGATACGCAGTATTTT.

This rearrangement joins TRBV9 to TRBJ2-2; D gene uncertain. Trimming stripped 4 bases from V and 6 bases from J, with 7 bases between. This CDR3 has 12 residues. CDR1 and CDR2 (germline): SGDLS, YYNGEE. CDR3 nucleotides: TGTGCCAGCAGCCTCAATGCCGGGGAGCTGTTTTTT. This sequence encodes CASSLNAGELFF.

Worth noting for this clone: Its ends do not fully match the called genes, so a read error is possible. The CDR3 DNA sequence: TGTGGCAGCGGGGGGTGGACTTACGAGCAGTACTTC. This translates into CGSGGWTYEQYF. J is TRBJ2-7 and V is TRBV2; the match to TRBD2 covers 9 bases. Per the germline V gene, CDR1 is SNHLY and CDR2 is FYNNEI. CDR3 length: 12 amino acids.

The V gene is TRBV4-1, the J gene TRBJ1-4; D might be TRBD1 (5 bases). V was clipped by 0 bases and J by 7 bases, with 12 bases between them. This CDR3 has 15 amino acids. The germline V gene encodes CDR1 MGHRA and CDR2 YSYEKL. For the CDR3, the DNA is TGCGCCAGCAGCCAAGATCAGGACCAGGGTGAAAAACTGTTTTTT. Residues: CASSQDQDQGEKLFF.

This clone was counted a few times. This chain links TRBV5-1 with TRBJ1-2; the match to TRBD1 covers 8 bases. This CDR3 region has 15 residues. Unmatched junction bases numbered 7, after V lost 0 bases and J lost 6 bases. CDR1 and CDR2 (germline): SGHRS, YFSETQ. The CDR3 nucleotides are TGCGCCAGCAGCTTGGCCCACAGGGGGTTTGATGGCTACACCTTC. The encoded protein is CASSLAHRGFDGYTF.

The chain employs TRBV5-1 and TRBJ2-7; D is perhaps TRBD1 (7 bases). CDR3 length equals 15 residues. Between the trimmed V and J ends, which lost 4 bases and 0 bases, there was a span of 14 bases. Per the germline V gene, CDR1 is SGHRS and CDR2 is YFSETQ. This chain's CDR3 is CASSPGDSSSYEQYF. CDR3 nucleotide sequence: TGCGCCAGCAGCCCGGGGGACAGTTCCTCCTACGAGCAGTACTTC.